The 19 T cell receptor beta chains below were found in one sample sequenced in a study of shared T cell receptors in the human thymus. The method was immunoSEQ multiplex PCR; TCRdb's version includes in-frame clones alone and lacks a portion of them. The sample lists about 660,000 clones, around 89% occurring once. The data were also submitted as part of a second study, on human thymus T cells.

The specimen sequenced was thymocytes. All receptors derive from a boy under three years old with a congenital heart defect.

The chain is built from TRBV12-5 and TRBJ2-7; 10 bases are a match to TRBD2. The germline CDR1 and CDR2 sequences are LGHNT and FRNRAP. This CDR3 spans 18 amino acids. Trimming removed 5 bases from V and 3 bases from J; junction bases left unmatched: 16. CDR3 DNA sequence: TGTGCTAGTGGTCACCCGACAGGGCCGGGACTAGCGTTCTACGAGCAGTACTTC. It yields the protein CASGHPTGPGLAFYEQYF.

Written as DNA, the CDR3 is TGTGCCAGCAGCATACGGGGGACAGGGGGTGTAGAGACCCAGTACTTC. Amino acids: CASSIRGTGGVETQYF. The chain carries TRBV5-6 and TRBJ2-5; 11 bases map to TRBD1. CDR1 is SGHDT, CDR2 YYEEEE, per germline. The CDR3 extends over 16 amino acids. With 4 bases clipped from V and 4 bases from J, the junction kept 9 bases outside the gene matches.

The chain links TRBV29-1 to TRBJ2-5; no firm D call. The germline CDR1 and CDR2 sequences are SQVTM and ANQGSEA. Trimming took 3 bases from V and 1 from J, leaving 6 bases between them. The length of the CDR3 is 12 residues. The CDR3 sequence: CSVEGSQETQYF. The DNA of the CDR3 is TGCAGCGTTGAGGGCAGCCAAGAGACCCAGTACTTC.

This chain uses TRBV6-1 with TRBJ2-3; D unclear. CDR3 length equals 14 residues. The V gene's germline CDR1 is MNHNS and CDR2 SASEGT. V dropped 8 bases and J dropped 0 bases, with 12 bases sitting between them. The CDR3 bases are TGTGCCAGCGCGGCCGCCGCTAGCACAGATACGCAGTATTTT. This encodes CASAAAASTDTQYF.

The rearrangement links TRBV7-3 to TRBJ2-3; 10 bases align to TRBD2. The J segment lost 4 bases and the V segment lost 4 bases, leaving 8 bases of the junction unmatched. The CDR3 is 16 amino acids. The germline V gene encodes CDR1 SGHTA and CDR2 FQGTGA. CDR3 in DNA: TGTGCCAGCAGCTCTACGAGCGGGAGGGCCTCAGATACGCAGTATTTT. Its protein product is CASSSTSGRASDTQYF.

The V and J genes are TRBV30 and TRBJ2-3; possibly TRBD1 for D (6 bases). V gave up 2 bases and J gave up 2 bases, with 35 bases separating them. CDR3 length: 22 residues. The V gene's germline CDR1 is GTSNPN and CDR2 SVGIG (reference sequence). In DNA form, the CDR3 reads TGTGCCTGGAGTCCCCCATACCTGTGGACAGTGATAAGCGAGACCCCCACAGATACGCAGTATTTT. Its protein product is CAWSPPYLWTVISETPTDTQYF.

This clone was observed a single time. V gene TRBV5-5 combines with J gene TRBJ2-6; D not resolved. V was clipped by 3 bases and J by 2 bases, with 6 bases between them. The CDR3 is 14 amino acids. Germline CDR1 is SGHKS and CDR2 is YYEKEE (reference sequence). CDR3 amino acids: CASSSSPGANVLTF. The CDR3 DNA sequence: TGTGCCAGCAGCTCCTCCCCTGGGGCCAACGTCCTGACTTTC.

The chain recombines TRBV11-2 with TRBJ2-7; D gene ambiguous. This CDR3 has 15 amino acids. Germline-derived CDR1 and CDR2 are SGHAT and FQNNGV. V lost 2 bases to trimming and J lost 1 base, with 12 bases between them. The CDR3 DNA reads as TGTGCCAGCAGCTTAACAGCCACCGGATCCTACGAGCAGTACTTC. Translating it yields CASSLTATGSYEQYF.

This clone is a singleton in its sample. Written as DNA, the CDR3 is TGTGCCAGCACCCCAACGCACGGGGGCAATGAGCAGTTCTTC. Its protein product is CASTPTHGGNEQFF. The J gene is TRBJ2-1, the V gene TRBV27, with D maybe TRBD2 (6 bases). The CDR3 covers 14 residues. Germline V lookup: CDR1 MNHEY, CDR2 SMNVEV (reference sequence). V was clipped by 7 bases and J by 6 bases, with 16 bases between them.

The chain uses TRBV9 and TRBJ1-2; 7 bases map to TRBD1. V shed 5 bases and J 7 bases; nucleotides not matched to a gene: 5. This CDR3 is 12 amino acids long. Looked up from germline, CDR1 is SGDLS and CDR2 is YYNGEE. The CDR3 sequence: CASRGGGFGYTF. For the CDR3, the DNA is TGTGCCAGCAGAGGAGGGGGCTTTGGCTACACCTTC.

The V gene is TRBV14, the J gene TRBJ2-7; tentative D call: TRBD2 (6 bases). Germline CDR1 and CDR2: SGHDN and FVKESK. Deletions cut 1 base from V and 3 bases from J, with 13 bases between. The CDR3 loop spans 15 amino acids. The CDR3 region is CASSQVFVADYEQYF. Written as DNA, the CDR3 is TGTGCCAGCAGCCAAGTCTTCGTAGCGGACTACGAGCAGTACTTC. The whole variable domain, filled in from reference TRBV14 and TRBJ2-7, reads EAGVTQFPSHSVIEKGQTVTLRCDPISGHDNLYWYRRVMGKEIKFLLHFVKESKQDESGMPNNRFLAERTGGTYSTLKVQPAELEDSGVYFCASSQVFVADYEQYFGPGTRLTVT.

V usage is TRBV11-2 and J usage is TRBJ2-5, with TRBD2 identical over 8 bases. This CDR3 comprises 15 residues. Trimming took 5 bases from V and 5 from J; bases not matched to a gene: 10. Germline V gene sequence: CDR1 SGHAT, CDR2 FQNNGV. Here the CDR3 DNA reads TGTGCCAGCAGCACTAGCGGCCCGGTGTGGGAGACCCAGTACTTC. This codes for CASSTSGPVWETQYF.

The V call is TRBV27, the J call TRBJ1-1, with D possibly being TRBD1 (6 bases). Trimming left V 5 bases short and J 4 bases short, with 20 bases between. Germline CDR1 MNHEY, CDR2 SMNVEV (reference sequence). This CDR3 contains 16 residues. The CDR3 DNA follows: TGTGCCAGCAGTACCCAATTGCCGGGACAATCCACTGAAGCTTTCTTT. Protein product: CASSTQLPGQSTEAFF.

This clone was counted a single time. This rearrangement joins TRBV11-3 to TRBJ2-2; 10 bases are shared with TRBD2. CDR1 is SGHNT and CDR2 is YENEEA in the germline V gene. J gave up 5 bases and V 8 bases, and 2 bases lay outside the gene matches. This CDR3 is 13 amino acids long. CDR3 amino acids: CASQRGGTGELFF. For the CDR3, the DNA is TGTGCCAGCCAGCGGGGGGGGACCGGGGAGCTGTTTTTT.

The rearrangement links TRBV27 to TRBJ2-3; 9 bases fit TRBD1. The CDR3 extends over 17 amino acids. In germline, CDR1 is MNHEY, CDR2 SMNVEV (reference sequence). J lost 3 bases, V lost 1 base, and 8 bases had no gene match. CDR3 in amino acids: CASSLWGQGRGTDTQYF. The CDR3 bases are TGTGCCAGCAGTTTATGGGGACAGGGTCGTGGGACAGATACGCAGTATTTT.

This rearrangement joins TRBV30 to TRBJ2-1; D possibly corresponds to TRBD2 (6 bases). Germline V lookup: CDR1 GTSNPN, CDR2 SVGIG (reference sequence). This CDR3 comprises 13 residues. The V and J ends lost 3 bases and 5 bases respectively, with 11 bases between them. CDR3 nucleotides: TGTGCCTGGAGACCTAGCGATAACAATGAGCAGTTCTTC. Translating gives CAWRPSDNNEQFF.

A few counts support this clone. The chain couples TRBV6-1 to TRBJ1-4, with D uncertain. Between the trimmed V and J ends, which lost 4 bases and 6 bases, there was a span of 12 bases. This CDR3 is built from 14 residues. CDR1 and CDR2 from the germline V gene are MNHNS and SASEGT. This chain's CDR3 is CASSVREYYEKLFF. The CDR3 DNA follows: TGTGCCAGCAGTGTCCGCGAGTATTATGAAAAACTGTTTTTT.

The chain uses TRBV28 and TRBJ1-5; D is undetermined. The ends were cut back, 5 bases at V and 5 bases at J, with 16 bases in the middle. CDR1 is MDHEN and CDR2 is SYDVKM in the germline V gene. This CDR3 contains 15 residues. The CDR3 sequence is CASSPVLRFDQPQHF. CDR3 DNA sequence: TGTGCCAGCAGTCCCGTACTCAGGTTCGATCAGCCCCAGCATTTT. Together with reference TRBV28 and TRBJ1-5, the CDR3 gives the full variable domain: DVKVTQSSRYLVKRTGEKVFLECVQDMDHENMFWYRQDPGLGLRLIYFSYDVKMKEKGDIPEGYSVSREKKERFSLILESASTNQTSMYLCASSPVLRFDQPQHFGDGTRLSIL.

The V gene is TRBV4-3, the J gene TRBJ2-1; 7 nucleotides line up with TRBD2. Per germline, CDR1 LGHNA and CDR2 YSLEER. This CDR3 region has 14 residues. V trimming: 0 bases; J trimming: 13 bases; junction bases outside the gene matches: 9. CDR3 protein: CASSQEGGETSQFF. CDR3 nucleotide sequence: TGCGCCAGCAGCCAAGAGGGTGGGGAGACTAGCCAGTTCTTC.